This T cell receptor beta chain was recorded in a study of identical twins. Whole-study results and caveats: With abundant cord blood beta clonotypes, insertions were fewer; memory repertoires showed no such pattern. There was more out-of-frame TCR alpha sharing in monozygotic twins than models estimated. An excess of low generation probability was shown by twin-shared out-of-frame alpha sequences.

CDR1 is SEHNR, CDR2 FQNEAQ, per germline (reference sequence). This CDR3 spans 11 amino acids. This clonotype appeared many times. The antigen remains unidentified. An end of the junction differs from the germline gene, which may be a read error. TCRdb reanalysed the 5' RACE reads using MiXCR and keeps one entry per CDR3 protein. The sample has 450,000 to 650,000 distinct CDR3 sequences, 7.5% to 10% seen once. The data also belong to a second study, concerning yellow fever vaccine responses in identical twins.

This sequence originates from a woman aged 18 to 35 in good health. Sample: PBMCs. The chain employs TRBV7-9 and TRBJ2-7; 9 bases are shared with TRBD2. CDR3 nucleotide sequence: TGTGCCAGCAGTTCCAGCGGGGGGCTTGACTTC. Amino acids: CASSSSGGLDF. Full variable domain (outside the CDR3, taken from reference TRBV7-9 and TRBJ2-7): DTGVSQNPRHKITKRGQNVTFRCDPISEHNRLYWYRQTLGQGPEFLTYFQNEAQLEKSRLLSDRFSAERPKGSFSTLEIQRTEQGDSAMYLCASSSSGGLDFGPGTRLTVT.